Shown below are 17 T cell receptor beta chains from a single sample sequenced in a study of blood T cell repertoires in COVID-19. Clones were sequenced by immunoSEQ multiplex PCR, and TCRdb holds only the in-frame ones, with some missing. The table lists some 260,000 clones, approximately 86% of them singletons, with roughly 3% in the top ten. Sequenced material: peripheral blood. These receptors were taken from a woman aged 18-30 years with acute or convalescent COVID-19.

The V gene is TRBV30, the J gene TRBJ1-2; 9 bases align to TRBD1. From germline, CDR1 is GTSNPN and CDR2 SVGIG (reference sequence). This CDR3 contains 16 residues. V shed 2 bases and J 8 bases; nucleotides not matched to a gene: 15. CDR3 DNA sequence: TGTGCCTGGAGTACCACAGGGGGCGCTTTGATAAGGGGCTACACCTTC. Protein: CAWSTTGGALIRGYTF.

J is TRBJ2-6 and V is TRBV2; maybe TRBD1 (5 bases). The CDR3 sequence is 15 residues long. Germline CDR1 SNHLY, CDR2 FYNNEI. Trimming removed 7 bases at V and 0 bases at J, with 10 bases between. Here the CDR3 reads CASKGQPSGANVLTF. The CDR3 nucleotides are TGTGCCAGCAAGGGGCAGCCCTCTGGGGCCAACGTCCTGACTTTC.

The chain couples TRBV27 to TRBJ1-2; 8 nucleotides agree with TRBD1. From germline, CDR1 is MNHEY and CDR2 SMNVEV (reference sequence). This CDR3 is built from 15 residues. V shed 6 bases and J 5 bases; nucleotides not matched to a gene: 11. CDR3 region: CASRTLGQGFYGYTF. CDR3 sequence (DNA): TGTGCCAGCAGAACCCTCGGACAGGGCTTTTATGGCTACACCTTC.

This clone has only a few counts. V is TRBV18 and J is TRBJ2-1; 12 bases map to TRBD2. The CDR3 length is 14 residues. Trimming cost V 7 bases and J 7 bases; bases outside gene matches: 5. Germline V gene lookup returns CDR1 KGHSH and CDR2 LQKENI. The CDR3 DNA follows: TGTGCCAGCTTCCCTAGCGGGAGGGCTAATGAGCAGTTCTTC. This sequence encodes CASFPSGRANEQFF. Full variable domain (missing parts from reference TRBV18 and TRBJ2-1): NAGVMQNPRHLVRRRGQEARLRCSPMKGHSHVYWYRQLPEEGLKFMVYLQKENIIDESGMPKERFSAEFPKEGPSILRIQQVVRGDSAAYFCASFPSGRANEQFFGPGTRLTVL.

The CDR3 loop reads CASSVTGGSGANVLTF. The CDR3 coding sequence is TGTGCCAGCAGTGTAACAGGGGGCTCTGGGGCCAACGTCCTGACTTTC. The chain joins TRBV6-4 to TRBJ2-6, with 8 bases matching TRBD1. The CDR3 is 16 residues long. CDR1 MRHNA and CDR2 SNTAGT come from the germline V gene. V lost 4 bases and J lost 0; bases outside the gene matches: 2.

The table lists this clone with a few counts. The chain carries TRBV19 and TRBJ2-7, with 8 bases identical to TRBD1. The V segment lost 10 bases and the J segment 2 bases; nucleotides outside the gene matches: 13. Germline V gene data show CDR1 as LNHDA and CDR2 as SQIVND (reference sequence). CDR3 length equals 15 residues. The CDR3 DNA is TGTGCCACAAGGCCTTATTGGACAGGGACCTACGAGCAGTACTTC. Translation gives CATRPYWTGTYEQYF. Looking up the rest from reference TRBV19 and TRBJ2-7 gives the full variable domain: DGGITQSPKYLFRKEGQNVTLSCEQNLNHDAMYWYRQDPGQGLRLIYYSQIVNDFQKGDIAEGYSVSREKKESFPLTVTSAQKNPTAFYLCATRPYWTGTYEQYFGPGTRLTVT.

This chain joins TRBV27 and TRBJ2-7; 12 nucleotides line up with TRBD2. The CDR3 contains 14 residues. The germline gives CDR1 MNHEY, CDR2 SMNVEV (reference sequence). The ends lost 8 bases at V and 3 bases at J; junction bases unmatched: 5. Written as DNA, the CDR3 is TGTGCCAGCGCTAGCGGGAGGGACTACTACGAGCAGTACTTC. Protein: CASASGRDYYEQYF.

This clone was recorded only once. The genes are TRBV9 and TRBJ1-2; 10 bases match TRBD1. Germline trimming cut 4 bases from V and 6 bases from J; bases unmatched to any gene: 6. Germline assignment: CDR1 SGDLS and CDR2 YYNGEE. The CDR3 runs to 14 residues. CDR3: CASSSDRGRDGYTF. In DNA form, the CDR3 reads TGTGCCAGCAGCTCAGACAGGGGGCGCGATGGCTACACCTTC. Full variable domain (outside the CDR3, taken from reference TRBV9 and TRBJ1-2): DSGVTQTPKHLITATGQRVTLRCSPRSGDLSVYWYQQSLDQGLQFLIQYYNGEERAKGNILERFSAQQFPDLHSELNLSSLELGDSALYFCASSSDRGRDGYTFGSGTRLTVV.

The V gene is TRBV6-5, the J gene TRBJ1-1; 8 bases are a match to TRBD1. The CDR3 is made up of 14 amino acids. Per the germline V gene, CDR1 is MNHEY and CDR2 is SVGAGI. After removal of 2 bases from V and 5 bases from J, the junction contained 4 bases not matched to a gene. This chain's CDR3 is CASSYETGVTEAFF. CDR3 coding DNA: TGTGCCAGCAGTTACGAGACAGGGGTAACTGAAGCTTTCTTT.

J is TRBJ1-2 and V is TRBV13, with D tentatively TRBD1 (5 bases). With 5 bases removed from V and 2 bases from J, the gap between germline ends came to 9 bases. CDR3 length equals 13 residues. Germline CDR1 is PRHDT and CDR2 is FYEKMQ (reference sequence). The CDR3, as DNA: TGTGCCAGCAGCCCGGGGGAGAACTATGGCTACACCTTC. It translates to CASSPGENYGYTF.

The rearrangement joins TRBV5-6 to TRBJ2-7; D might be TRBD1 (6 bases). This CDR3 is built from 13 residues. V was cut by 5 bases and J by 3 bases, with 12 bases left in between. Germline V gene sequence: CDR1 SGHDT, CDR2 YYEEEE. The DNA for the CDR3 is TGTGCCAGCAGACAAGAGGACAGCTACGAGCAGTACTTC. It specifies CASRQEDSYEQYF.

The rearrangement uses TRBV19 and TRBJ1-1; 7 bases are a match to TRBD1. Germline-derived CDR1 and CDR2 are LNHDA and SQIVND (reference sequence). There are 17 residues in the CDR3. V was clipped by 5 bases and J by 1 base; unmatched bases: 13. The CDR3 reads CASSRRVGQTSNTEAFF. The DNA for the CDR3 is TGTGCCAGTAGTCGGAGGGTGGGACAGACCTCGAACACTGAAGCTTTCTTT.

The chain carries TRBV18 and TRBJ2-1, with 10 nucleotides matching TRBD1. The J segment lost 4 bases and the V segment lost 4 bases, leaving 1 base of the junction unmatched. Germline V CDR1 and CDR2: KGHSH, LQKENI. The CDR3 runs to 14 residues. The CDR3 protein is CASSRQGAYNEQFF. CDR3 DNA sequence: TGTGCCAGCTCACGACAGGGGGCTTACAATGAGCAGTTCTTC.

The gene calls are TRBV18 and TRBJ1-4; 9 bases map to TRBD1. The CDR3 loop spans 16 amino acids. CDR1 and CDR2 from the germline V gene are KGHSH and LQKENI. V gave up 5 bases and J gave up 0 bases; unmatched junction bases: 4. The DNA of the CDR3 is TGTGCCAGCTCAGAGACAGGGGGTGCAACTAATGAAAAACTGTTTTTT. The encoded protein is CASSETGGATNEKLFF.

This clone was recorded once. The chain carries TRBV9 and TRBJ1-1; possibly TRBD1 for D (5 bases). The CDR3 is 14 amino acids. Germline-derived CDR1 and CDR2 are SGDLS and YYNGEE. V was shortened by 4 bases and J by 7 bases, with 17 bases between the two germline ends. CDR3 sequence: CASSPPGGRREAFF. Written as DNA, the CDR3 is TGTGCCAGCAGCCCCCCGGGGGGTCGACGTGAAGCTTTCTTT. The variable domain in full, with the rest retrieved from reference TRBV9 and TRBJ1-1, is DSGVTQTPKHLITATGQRVTLRCSPRSGDLSVYWYQQSLDQGLQFLIQYYNGEERAKGNILERFSAQQFPDLHSELNLSSLELGDSALYFCASSPPGGRREAFFGQGTRLTVV.

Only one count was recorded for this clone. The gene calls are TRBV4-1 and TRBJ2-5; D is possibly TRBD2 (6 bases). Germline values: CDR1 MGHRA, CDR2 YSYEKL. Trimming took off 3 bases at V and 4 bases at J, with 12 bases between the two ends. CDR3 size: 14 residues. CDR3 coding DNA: TGCGCCAGCAGCCAGGAGGGGCTTCGAGAGACCCAGTACTTC. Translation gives CASSQEGLRETQYF.

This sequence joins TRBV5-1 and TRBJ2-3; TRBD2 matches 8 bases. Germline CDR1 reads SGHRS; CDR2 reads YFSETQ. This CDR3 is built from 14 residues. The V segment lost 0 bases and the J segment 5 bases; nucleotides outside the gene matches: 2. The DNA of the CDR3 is TGCGCCAGCAGCTTGGTCGGGGGGGTAGATACGCAGTATTTT. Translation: CASSLVGGVDTQYF.